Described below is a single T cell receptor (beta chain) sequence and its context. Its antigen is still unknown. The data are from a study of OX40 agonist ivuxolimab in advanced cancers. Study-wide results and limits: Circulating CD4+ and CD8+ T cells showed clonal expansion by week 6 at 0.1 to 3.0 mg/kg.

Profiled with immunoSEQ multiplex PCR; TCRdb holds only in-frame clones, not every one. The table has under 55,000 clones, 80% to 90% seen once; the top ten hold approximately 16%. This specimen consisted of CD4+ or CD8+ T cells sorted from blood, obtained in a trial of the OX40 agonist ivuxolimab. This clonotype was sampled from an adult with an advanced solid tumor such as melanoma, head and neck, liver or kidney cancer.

CDR3: CSAVPRTELFF. The CDR3 DNA sequence: TGCAGTGCTGTCCCCCGCACCGAACTGTTTTTT. J is TRBJ1-4 and V is TRBV20-1; D remains unclear. Trimming left V 5 bases short and J 12 bases short, with 13 bases between. This CDR3 is 11 amino acids long. Germline-derived CDR1 and CDR2 are DFQATT and SNEGSKA (reference sequence).